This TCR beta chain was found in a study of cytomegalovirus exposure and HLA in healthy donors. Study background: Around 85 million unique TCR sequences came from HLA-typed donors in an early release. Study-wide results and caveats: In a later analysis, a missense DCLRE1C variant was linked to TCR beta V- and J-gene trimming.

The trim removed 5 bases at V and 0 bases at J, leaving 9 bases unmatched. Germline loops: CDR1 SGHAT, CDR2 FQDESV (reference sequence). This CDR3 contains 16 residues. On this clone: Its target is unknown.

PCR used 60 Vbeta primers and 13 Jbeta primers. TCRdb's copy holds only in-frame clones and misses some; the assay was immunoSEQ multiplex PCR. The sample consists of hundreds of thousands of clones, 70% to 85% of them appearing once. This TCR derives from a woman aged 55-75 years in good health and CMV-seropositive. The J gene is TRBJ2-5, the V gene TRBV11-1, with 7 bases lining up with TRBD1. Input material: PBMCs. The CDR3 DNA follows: TGTGCCAGCAGCCCCGGGACAGCCAATTACCAAGAGACCCAGTACTTC. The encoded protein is CASSPGTANYQETQYF.